This T cell receptor beta chain is drawn from a study of PD-1 blockade in classical Hodgkin lymphoma. Study findings and constraints: Nivolumab initiation under 1 year post-ASCT meant exclusion. It was reported that newly diagnosed patients had less baseline TCR diversity than healthy donors. Only CD4+ TCR diversity, not CD8+, had risen significantly by C4D1.

This sample's time point: cycle 4 day 1 (C4D1), after five to seven weeks of nivolumab. The patients all showed relapse after autologous stem cell transplantation, while their brentuximab vedotin exposure varied. To note about this clone: What it recognizes is unknown.

Data came from immunoSEQ multiplex PCR; TCRdb stores just in-frame clones and leaves some out. The sample has tens of thousands of clones; approximately 90% are singletons. V shed 7 bases and J shed 6 bases, with 17 bases lying between them. Germline V gives CDR1 MNHNS, CDR2 SASEGT. This CDR3 region has 14 residues. The source was peripheral blood mononuclear cells (PBMCs), collected before the fourth cycle of nivolumab. This sequence was found in a human donor with classical Hodgkin lymphoma. The chain couples TRBV6-1 to TRBJ2-3; a possible D gene is TRBD2 (7 bases). The CDR3 DNA follows: TGTGCCAGCAAAGTAAATAGGGGGGGGGATACGCAGTATTTT. Protein sequence: CASKVNRGGDTQYF.